This is a list of T cell receptor beta chains from one sample in a study of radiation and T cells in renal cell carcinoma. Assay used: immunoSEQ multiplex PCR; TCRdb lists only in-frame clones, some missing. The sample lists about 64,000 clones, approximately 80% occurring once. Source: blood, taken from a patient whose treatment included radiotherapy and nephrectomy. The receptors here all came from a man between 60 and 70 years old with renal cell carcinoma. CDR3s include the opening cysteine and the closing phenylalanine or tryptophan. The D gene is left open where the match is weak. Not every row has a clone size; where given, it reads once, few, many or a size class.

V	J	size	D	DNA	CDR3
TRBV12-5	TRBJ2-3	NA	NA	TGTGCTAGTGCCCCGACAGCGGATACGCAGTATTTT	CASAPTADTQYF
TRBV6-4	TRBJ1-6	NA	NA	TGTGCCAGCAGTGAGGCAGGGGTTGGTTCACCCCTCCACTTT	CASSEAGVGSPLHF
TRBV10-3	TRBJ1-1	NA	TRBD1	TGTGCCATCAGTGAGGGACAGGGGAACACTGAAGCTTTCTTT	CAISEGQGNTEAFF
TRBV19	TRBJ1-5	NA	TRBD1	TGTGCCAGTAGTATCCTGGGACAGGGTAATCAGCCCCAGCATTTT	CASSILGQGNQPQHF
TRBV7-9	TRBJ2-7	NA	NA	TGTGCCAGCAGCTTAGAGGTAAGGACGTCGATTCTCGTCAGGTACGAGCAGTACTTC	CASSLEVRTSILVRYEQYF
TRBV30	TRBJ1-5	NA	NA	TGTGCCTGGAGTGTCGCAGTGGTGAATCAGCCCCAGCATTTT	CAWSVAVVNQPQHF
TRBV5-6	TRBJ2-5	NA	NA	TGTGCCAGCAGCTTGGACCCCCAAGAGACCCAGTACTTC	CASSLDPQETQYF
TRBV5-1	TRBJ2-2	once	TRBD2	TGCGCCAGCGGGGCGGGAGGAGACACCGGGGAGCTGTTTTTT	CASGAGGDTGELFF
TRBV7-2	TRBJ2-3	NA	TRBD2	TGTGCCAGCAGCTTGGGGGGGATCTTCACAGATACGCAGTATTTT	CASSLGGIFTDTQYF
TRBV7-2	TRBJ2-7	NA	TRBD1	TGTGCCAGCAGCTTAGACGGTCGGGGCAGGGGGCTCTACGAGCAGTACTTC	CASSLDGRGRGLYEQYF
TRBV29-1	TRBJ1-1	NA	NA	TGCAGCGTTGAAGCGATGATGAACACTGAAGCTTTCTTT	CSVEAMMNTEAFF
TRBV25-1	TRBJ2-1	NA	TRBD2	TGTGCCAGCAGTGGATACCGGGAGGGGACTAGCCATCACAATGAGCAGTTCTTC	CASSGYREGTSHHNEQFF
TRBV27	TRBJ1-1	NA	NA	TGTGCCAGCAGTTTGTCTATTGGGGACACTGAAGCTTTCTTT	CASSLSIGDTEAFF
TRBV25-1	TRBJ2-1	few	NA	TGTGCCAGCAGTGAATATAAGTCGGACCCCTTCGTCAATGAGCAGTTCTTC	CASSEYKSDPFVNEQFF
TRBV5-5	TRBJ2-3	NA	NA	TGTGCCAGCAGCTTGGAACAGGCATCTAGCACAGATACGCAGTATTTT	CASSLEQASSTDTQYF
TRBV29-1	TRBJ2-7	NA	TRBD1	TGCAGCGCAAGGACAGGGAACGAGCAGTACTTC	CSARTGNEQYF
TRBV7-6	TRBJ2-2	once	NA	TGTGCCAGCAGCGCACGACAGGCTGCTAGCGGGGAGCTGTTTTTT	CASSARQAASGELFF
TRBV7-2	TRBJ1-3	NA	NA	TGTGCCAGCAGCCAGGCCCCGAGCTCTGGAAACACCATATATTTT	CASSQAPSSGNTIYF
TRBV7-2	TRBJ2-3	few	NA	TGTGCCAGCAGCTTAGCCGTGCAGGGGAGCACAGATACGCAGTATTTT	CASSLAVQGSTDTQYF
TRBV29-1	TRBJ1-1	NA	NA	TGCAGCGTTGTAGTGGCTGAAGCTTTCTTT	CSVVVAEAFF
TRBV4-3	TRBJ1-4	NA	NA	TGCGCCAGCAGCCAAGAAGGGAGGAAACTGTTTTTT	CASSQEGRKLFF
TRBV6-5	TRBJ2-5	once	TRBD2	TGTGCCAGCAGTTACCTTTTCGGACTAGGAGAGACCCAGTACTTC	CASSYLFGLGETQYF
TRBV14	TRBJ2-5	NA	NA	TGTGCCAGCAGCCAATCCATCGTTGAGGAGACCCAGTACTTC	CASSQSIVEETQYF
TRBV6-6	TRBJ1-1	NA	NA	TGTGCCAGCAGTTACAGGACAAACACTGAAGCTTTCTTT	CASSYRTNTEAFF
TRBV30	TRBJ1-1	NA	TRBD1	TGTGCCTGGAGTGGCAGACAGGGGAACACTGAAGCTTTCTTT	CAWSGRQGNTEAFF
TRBV5-6	TRBJ2-2	NA	TRBD2	TGTGCCAGCAACCGGCCGGGACTAGCGGACACCGGGGAGCTGTTTTTT	CASNRPGLADTGELFF
TRBV7-2	TRBJ2-1	NA	NA	TGTGCCAGCCTGGGGGCAGGGTGGGCTGAGCAGTTCTTC	CASLGAGWAEQFF
TRBV5-1	TRBJ1-3	few	TRBD1	TGCGCCAGCAGCCACGGACAGGCCCACTCTGGAAACACCATATATTTT	CASSHGQAHSGNTIYF
TRBV5-4	TRBJ2-1	NA	TRBD2	TGTGCCAGCAGCCTCCCGGGACTAGCGGGGACGAACAATGAGCAGTTCTTC	CASSLPGLAGTNNEQFF
TRBV7-2	TRBJ2-3	NA	NA	TGTGCCAGCAGCCCTACCCGGACTCATTTTTCGGATACGCAGTATTTT	CASSPTRTHFSDTQYF
TRBV6-1	TRBJ2-7	once	NA	TGTGCCAGCAGTGACCCCTACGAGCAGTACTTC	CASSDPYEQYF
TRBV2	TRBJ1-3	few	NA	TGTGCCAGCAGTGAAGGTGCCAACTCTGGAAACACCATATATTTT	CASSEGANSGNTIYF
TRBV4-3	TRBJ2-5	few	TRBD2	TGCGCCAGCAGCCGCACAACTAGCGGGGGGGCAGAGACCCAGTACTTC	CASSRTTSGGAETQYF
TRBV19	TRBJ1-5	NA	TRBD1	TGTGCCAGTAGTGCTCCCCAGGGGGCAGGGCAGCCCCAGCATTTT	CASSAPQGAGQPQHF
TRBV19	TRBJ1-6	NA	NA	TGTGCCAGTAGTAAACGGGATTCTTATTCACCCCTCCACTTT	CASSKRDSYSPLHF
TRBV5-5	TRBJ2-1	NA	TRBD2	TGTGCCAGCAGCTTCCCGGGGGGTGAGCAGTTCTTC	CASSFPGGEQFF
TRBV15	TRBJ1-5	NA	NA	TGTGCCACCAGGCGCGAGGGGAGCAATCAGCCCCAGCATTTT	CATRREGSNQPQHF
TRBV11-3	TRBJ1-1	few	TRBD1	TGTGCCAGCAGCTTCATGACAGGGGGCAACACTGAAGCTTTCTTT	CASSFMTGGNTEAFF
TRBV11-2	TRBJ1-2	NA	TRBD1	TGTGCCAGCAGCTTACATCCCGGAGGGGGCGGTTATGGCTACACCTTC	CASSLHPGGGGYGYTF
TRBV23-1	TRBJ1-4	NA	NA	TGCGCCAGCAGTCAATCAGACAGAGGGGAAAAACTGTTTTTT	CASSQSDRGEKLFF
TRBV7-6	TRBJ1-1	NA	TRBD1	TGTGCCAGCAGCTTAGCGGGACAGAAGAACACTGAAGCTTTCTTT	CASSLAGQKNTEAFF
TRBV5-4	TRBJ2-5	once	NA	TGTGCCAGCAGCTTGGCGGGAGTGACAGAGACCCAGTACTTC	CASSLAGVTETQYF